Sequencing of this T cell receptor (beta chain) was carried out in a study of blood T cell repertoires in COVID-19. Those who participated ranged in age from roughly 18 to 100 years and resided in 20 to 30 US areas. Cohort allocation depended upon clinical history that participants reported. The study counted Cohort 3 donors as recovered given two negative PCRs, clearance, or symptom resolution. Study processing details: Cell counts per sample came from amplifying reference gene primers. Clones were sequenced by immunoSEQ multiplex PCR, and TCRdb holds only the in-frame ones, with some missing. V, J and clone size are those of that table, while D and trimming were read from the DNA. This table holds roughly 280,000 clones, 85% to 90% found once. Germline CDR1 reads MDHEN; CDR2 reads SYDVKM. The length of the CDR3 is 12 residues. Trimming shortened V by 1 base and J by 9 bases, and 7 bases separated the two germline ends.

This receptor was taken from a woman younger than 30 who had recovered from COVID-19. V usage is TRBV28 and J usage is TRBJ2-1; unclear D gene. Material for sequencing was PBMCs or T cells enriched from blood (not recorded which). In DNA, the CDR3 is TGTGCCAGCAGTTTATCTATCCCTGAGCAGTTCTTC. Protein: CASSLSIPEQFF. Full variable domain (outside the CDR3, taken from reference TRBV28 and TRBJ2-1): DVKVTQSSRYLVKRTGEKVFLECVQDMDHENMFWYRQDPGLGLRLIYFSYDVKMKEKGDIPEGYSVSREKKERFSLILESASTNQTSMYLCASSLSIPEQFFGPGTRLTVL.